Listed below are T cell receptor beta chains from one sample, sequenced in a study of CD8 T cells in ankylosing spondylitis. TCRdb re-derived calls from the 5' RACE reads in MiXCR, one entry per CDR3 protein. The profile shows 350,000 to 550,000 distinct CDR3 sequences, roughly 26% of them singletons. The sample consisted of blood, either unsorted or a sorted T cell fraction (not recorded which). The origin of the receptors is a male donor with ankylosing spondylitis. Each CDR3 is given with its conserved first and last residue. The order of the fields is J gene, V gene, clone size, D gene, CDR3 DNA, CDR3 protein. The D gene is left open where the match is weak. A clone size is listed for some rows: how often the clone was seen (once, few, many), or a class if it is expanded.

>TRBJ2-3|TRBV5-6|few|TRBD1
TGTGCCAGCAGCTCGACAGGGGGCGCGGTTGTAAATACGCAGTATTTT
CASSSTGGAVVNTQYF
>TRBJ1-1|TRBV7-9|few|TRBD1
TGTGCCAGCAACTTTGGACAGGGTGCCACTGAAGCTTTCTTT
CASNFGQGATEAFF
>TRBJ1-1|TRBV11-2|few|-
TGTGCCAGCAGCTTATACGACAGCGCTGAAGCTTTCTTT
CASSLYDSAEAFF
>TRBJ2-5|TRBV5-1|few|TRBD2
TGCGCCAGCAGCACGGGACTAGCGGGAGTGAGTATCGAGACCCAGTACTTC
CASSTGLAGVSIETQYF
>TRBJ2-1|TRBV12-3/TRBV12-4|few|-
TGTGCCAGCACCCCCGGGGGAAACAATGAGCAGTTCTTC
CASTPGGNNEQFF
>TRBJ2-1|TRBV2|-|TRBD1
TGTGCCAGCAGTGAGTGGGACAGGGATTACAATGAGCAGTTCTTC
CASSEWDRDYNEQFF
>TRBJ2-1|TRBV7-2|-|TRBD2
TGTGCCAGCAGCTTAGCGGGAGCGGGAGGATTCAATGAGCAGTTCTTC
CASSLAGAGGFNEQFF
>TRBJ2-3|TRBV20-1|many|TRBD1
TGCAGTGCCAAGGACAGGGGACTGGGAGATACGCAGTATTTT
CSAKDRGLGDTQYF
>TRBJ1-4|TRBV29-1|few|-
TGCAGCGTTGCTGGGCCATCTAATGAAAAACTGTTTTTT
CSVAGPSNEKLFF
>TRBJ2-5|TRBV7-6|-|-
TGTGCCAGCAGCCTCTTCGGAGGGCAGTCGGAGACCCAGTACTTC
CASSLFGGQSETQYF
>TRBJ2-3|TRBV20-1|few|TRBD2
TGCAGTGCCGGGACTAGCGGGAGTCCCGTAGATACGCAGTATTTT
CSAGTSGSPVDTQYF
>TRBJ1-2|TRBV7-6|-|-
TGTGCCAGCAGCTTAGTGGTCACTAGGGACCTCTCTAACTATGGCTACACCTTC
CASSLVVTRDLSNYGYTF
>TRBJ2-1|TRBV6-1|-|-
TGTGCCAGCAGGATCGACCAGCGGAGCAATGAGCAGTTCTTC
CASRIDQRSNEQFF
>TRBJ2-5|TRBV20-1|-|-
TGCAGTGCTAGTCGGGACTCACAAGAGACCCAGTACTTC
CSASRDSQETQYF
>TRBJ2-7|TRBV6-1|-|TRBD1
TGTGCCAGCCGAACAGGGGGAACCTACGAGCAGTACTTC
CASRTGGTYEQYF
>TRBJ2-1|TRBV20-1|many|-
TGCAGTGCTAGAGCCCCCGCGACTAGGACCCATGAGCAGTTCTTC
CSARAPATRTHEQFF
>TRBJ2-1|TRBV20-1|-|TRBD1
TGCAGTGCTACTCGAGGGACAGGAATCAATGAGCAGTTCTTC
CSATRGTGINEQFF
>TRBJ1-4|TRBV5-1|few|-
TGCGCCAGCAGCTTGGACCCGTGGGTGGAACTGTTTTTT
CASSLDPWVELFF
>TRBJ1-6|TRBV7-9|-|-
TGTGCCAGCAGGTCCGGTTTTTCTTCACCCCTCCACTTT
CASRSGFSSPLHF
>TRBJ2-1|TRBV25-1|-|-
TGTGCCAGCAGTGAATTTGGAGGCACTTACAATGAGCAGTTCTTC
CASSEFGGTYNEQFF
>TRBJ2-3|TRBV24-1|-|TRBD2
TGTGCCACCAGTGATCCCCGGGGAGCGGGAGGGACAGATACGCAGTATTTT
CATSDPRGAGGTDTQYF
>TRBJ1-5|TRBV12-3/TRBV12-4|few|-
TGTGCCAGCAGTTTGGGGAATCTTAATCAGCCCCAGCATTTT
CASSLGNLNQPQHF
>TRBJ2-3|TRBV5-6|-|TRBD2
TGTGCCAGCAGCGGGCGGGAGGCCGGAGATACGCAGTATTTT
CASSGREAGDTQYF
>TRBJ1-1|TRBV12-3/TRBV12-4|many|TRBD1
TGTGCCAGCAGCTCCTCGTACAGGGGCTACCGCGAAGCTTTCTTT
CASSSSYRGYREAFF
>TRBJ2-1|TRBV2|many|-
TGTGCCAGCAAGGAGACTAGTAACCACAATGAGCAGTTCTTC
CASKETSNHNEQFF
>TRBJ2-1|TRBV7-9|-|-
TGTGCCAGCAGCCGGGCCCTCTTCCGGGAGCAGTTCTTC
CASSRALFREQFF
>TRBJ2-4|TRBV2|-|TRBD2
TGTGCCAGCAGTGGACAGACCGGGACTAGCAGACAAGGGGACATTCAGTACTTC
CASSGQTGTSRQGDIQYF
>TRBJ2-1|TRBV20-1|-|-
TGCAGTGCTAGAGAGGGGCGAAATGAGCAGTTCTTC
CSAREGRNEQFF
>TRBJ1-2|TRBV20-1|few|-
TGCAGTGCCCCGGGATCCTCCTATGGCTACACCTTC
CSAPGSSYGYTF
>TRBJ1-6|TRBV9|-|-
TGTGCCAGCAGCGTAGGAACGGGTAATTCACCCCTCCACTTT
CASSVGTGNSPLHF
>TRBJ1-2|TRBV29-1|once|-
TGCAGCGTTGAACATCCTTCCTATGGCTACACCTTC
CSVEHPSYGYTF
>TRBJ1-1|TRBV14|-|-
TGTGCCAGCAGCCAAGATAGGAGGAGATACACTGAAGCTTTCTTT
CASSQDRRRYTEAFF
>TRBJ1-5|TRBV24-1|-|TRBD1
TGTGCCACTCCCACAGGGGGCAAGAGCAATCAGCCCCAGCATTTT
CATPTGGKSNQPQHF
>TRBJ1-4|TRBV5-1|-|-
TGCGCCAGCAGCCGGACGGGGCAGGGTGAAGAAAAACTGTTTTTT
CASSRTGQGEEKLFF
>TRBJ2-1|TRBV6-5|-|TRBD2
TGTGCCAGCAGTTTACTAGCGGGAGTACGTGGTGAGCAGTTCTTC
CASSLLAGVRGEQFF
>TRBJ1-1|TRBV7-2|-|-
TGTGCCAGCAGCACCCCAGGGGTATCGGGTACTGAAGCTTTCTTT
CASSTPGVSGTEAFF
>TRBJ1-2|TRBV7-2|-|-
TGTGCCAGCAGCCAGAAAAGAGATAACTATGGCTACACCTTC
CASSQKRDNYGYTF
>TRBJ2-5|TRBV5-1|-|-
TGCGCCAGCAGCTTGGAAAGGACGTACCTTGGTGGGACCCAGTACTTC
CASSLERTYLGGTQYF
>TRBJ2-7|TRBV20-1|-|TRBD1
TGCAGTGCTAGAAAGGGACAGGGGGTCTACGAGCAGTACTTC
CSARKGQGVYEQYF
>TRBJ1-4|TRBV11-2|-|-
TGTGCCAGCAGCGCAAGGGGTTTGGCTAATGAAAAACTGTTTTTT
CASSARGLANEKLFF
>TRBJ1-1|TRBV12-3/TRBV12-4|-|TRBD1
TGTGCCAGCAGTTTAAGTGCAGGGGGAAACACTGAAGCTTTCTTT
CASSLSAGGNTEAFF
>TRBJ2-7|TRBV12-3/TRBV12-4|few|-
TGTGCCAGCAGTTCAAACAACTACGAGCAGTACTTC
CASSSNNYEQYF
>TRBJ2-7|TRBV29-1|-|TRBD1
TGCAGCGTAGAGGACAGGTTCTACGAGCAGTACTTC
CSVEDRFYEQYF
>TRBJ1-5|TRBV20-1|-|TRBD1
TGCAGTGTGGCAACGGGACAGGAAAATCAGCCCCAGCATTTT
CSVATGQENQPQHF
>TRBJ2-3|TRBV28|-|TRBD1
TGTGCCAGCATCCGCGGCCCGGGACAGTCAGATACGCAGTATTTT
CASIRGPGQSDTQYF
>TRBJ2-1|TRBV7-9|many|TRBD1
TGTGCCAGCAGCTTCCCTGGGACAGCCTACAATGAGCAGTTCTTC
CASSFPGTAYNEQFF
>TRBJ2-1|TRBV29-1|-|TRBD2
TGCAGCGTTGAAGGGACTAGCGGGAGTGATGGTTACAATGAGCAGTTCTTC
CSVEGTSGSDGYNEQFF
>TRBJ2-5|TRBV4-1|-|TRBD2
TGCGCCAGCAGCCAAGTACTAGCGGTACAAGAGACCCAGTACTTC
CASSQVLAVQETQYF
>TRBJ2-1|TRBV5-1|-|TRBD2
TGCGCCAGCAGCCCCCTAGCGGGACTAGCGGGAGTGTACAATGAGCAGTTCTTC
CASSPLAGLAGVYNEQFF
>TRBJ1-2|TRBV15|-|-
TGTGCCACCAGCGTAAAGGGCTATGGCTACACCTTC
CATSVKGYGYTF
>TRBJ1-1|TRBV7-9|few|-
TGTGCCAGCAGCCGAGGGTGGGAGGACACTGAAGCTTTCTTT
CASSRGWEDTEAFF
>TRBJ2-5|TRBV12-3/TRBV12-4|-|TRBD2
TGTGCCAGCAGTTTTGCTAGCGGGAGGGCCGGTTCGACCCAGTACTTC
CASSFASGRAGSTQYF
>TRBJ2-3|TRBV7-2|many|TRBD2
TGTGCCAGCAGCTTAGTAGGGACTAGCGGCTCAGATACGCAGTATTTT
CASSLVGTSGSDTQYF